A single count supports the clone carrying this TCR beta chain. In the study's own analysis: Estimated nucleated cell counts came from reference gene primer amplification. This table comes from immunoSEQ multiplex PCR, and its TCRdb copy is limited to in-frame clones, with some not included. V and J calls and clone size are as listed in that table; D and trimming were resolved from the DNA. The top ten clones hold approximately 6.2% of a sample with about 250,000 clones, 86% of them seen once. The CDR3 extends over 16 amino acids. The V gene's germline CDR1 is SNHLY and CDR2 FYNNEI. V was pared by 7 bases and J by 0 bases, with 7 bases of the junction left unmatched. These data originate in a study of blood T cell repertoires in COVID-19. Seattle-derived patients entered the study during active infection and were followed longitudinally.

The sequenced sample consisted of peripheral blood. The chain is built from TRBV2 and TRBJ1-5; 9 bases are shared with TRBD1. The sequence derives from a woman older than 75 with COVID-19, enrolled during active disease. Here the CDR3 reads CASKGQGPYSNQPQHF. In DNA, the CDR3 is TGTGCCAGCAAGGGACAGGGCCCATATAGCAATCAGCCCCAGCATTTT.